The sequence of this T cell receptor beta chain was determined in a study of T cell repertoires and HLA-DP antigens. As concerns this clone: Its antigen is unidentified.

Germline V gene sequence: CDR1 LNHDA, CDR2 SQIVND (reference sequence). The trim removed 1 base at V and 5 bases at J, leaving 7 bases unmatched. The CDR3 runs 16 residues. Only in-frame clones appear in the TCRdb table, and some are missing; sequencing was by immunoSEQ multiplex PCR. Found here are about 73,000 clones, over 75% of them singletons; the top ten hold roughly 1.6%. Sample: CD4+ T cells from PBMCs. This chain connects TRBV19 to TRBJ1-5; 8 bases are shared with TRBD1. The clonotype originates from a man aged 55-75 years in good health and CMV-seronegative. CDR3 residues: CASSIGQGAIHQPQHF. Here the CDR3 DNA reads TGTGCCAGTAGTATAGGGCAGGGGGCGATTCATCAGCCCCAGCATTTT.